This T cell receptor (beta chain) is drawn from a study of cytomegalovirus exposure and HLA in healthy donors. PCR amplification relied on 60 Vbeta primers (plus 13 Jbeta primers). Repertoires were generated with immunoSEQ multiplex PCR, while TCRdb's copy carries only in-frame clones and drops some. The sample table includes approximately 180,000 clones. CDR3 length: 16 residues. The chain uses TRBV21-1 and TRBJ2-5; TRBD1 is the table's D call and was not checked against the DNA. TRBV21-1 is annotated as a pseudogene. This TCR was sampled from a young man in good health and CMV-seronegative. The sequencing sample was made of PBMCs. The CDR3 DNA is TGTGCCAGCAGCTCCTCCGGGACAGGGGGCGAGGAGACCCAGTACTTC. It codes for CASSSSGTGGEETQYF.